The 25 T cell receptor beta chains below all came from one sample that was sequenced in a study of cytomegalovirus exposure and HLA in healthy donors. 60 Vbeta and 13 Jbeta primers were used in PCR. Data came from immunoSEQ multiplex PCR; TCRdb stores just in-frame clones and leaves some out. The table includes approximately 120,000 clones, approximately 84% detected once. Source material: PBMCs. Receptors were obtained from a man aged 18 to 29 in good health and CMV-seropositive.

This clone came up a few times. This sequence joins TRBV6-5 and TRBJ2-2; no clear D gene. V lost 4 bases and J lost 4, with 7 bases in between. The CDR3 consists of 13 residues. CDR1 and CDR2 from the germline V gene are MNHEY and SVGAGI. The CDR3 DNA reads TGTGCCAGCAGTTTTGGCTTCACCGGGGAGCTGTTTTTT. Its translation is CASSFGFTGELFF.

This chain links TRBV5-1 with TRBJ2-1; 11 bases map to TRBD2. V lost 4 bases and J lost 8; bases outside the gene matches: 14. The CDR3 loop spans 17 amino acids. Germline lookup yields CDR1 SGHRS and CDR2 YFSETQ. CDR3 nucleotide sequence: TGCGCCAGCAGCCCATTTCTAGCGGGAGGTTTGTTTGATGAGCAGTTCTTC. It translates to CASSPFLAGGLFDEQFF.

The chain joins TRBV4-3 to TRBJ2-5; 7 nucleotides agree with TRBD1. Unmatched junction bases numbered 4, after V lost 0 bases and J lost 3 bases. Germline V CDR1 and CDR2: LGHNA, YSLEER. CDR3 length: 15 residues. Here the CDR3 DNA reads TGCGCCAGCAGCCAAGATCGTACAGGGGAAGAGACCCAGTACTTC. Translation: CASSQDRTGEETQYF.

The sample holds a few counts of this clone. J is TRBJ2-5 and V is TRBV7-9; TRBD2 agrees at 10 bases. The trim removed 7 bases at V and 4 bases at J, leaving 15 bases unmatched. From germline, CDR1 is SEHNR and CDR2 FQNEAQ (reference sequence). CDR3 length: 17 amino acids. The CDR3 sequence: CASTSRLAGEEVETQYF. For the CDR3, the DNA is TGTGCCAGCACCTCGAGGCTAGCGGGAGAGGAGGTAGAGACCCAGTACTTC.

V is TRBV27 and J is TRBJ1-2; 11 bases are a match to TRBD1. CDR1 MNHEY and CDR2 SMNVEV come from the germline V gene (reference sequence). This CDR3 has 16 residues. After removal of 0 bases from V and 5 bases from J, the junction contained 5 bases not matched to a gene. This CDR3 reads CASSLSGTGGWYGYTF. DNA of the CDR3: TGTGCCAGCAGTTTATCCGGGACAGGGGGTTGGTATGGCTACACCTTC.

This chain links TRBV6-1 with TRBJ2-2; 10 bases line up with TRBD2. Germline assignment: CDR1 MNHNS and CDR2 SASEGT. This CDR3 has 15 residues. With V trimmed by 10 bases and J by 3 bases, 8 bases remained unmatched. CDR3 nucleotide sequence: TGTGCCACGCAAGGTACTAGCGGGGACACCGGGGAGCTGTTTTTT. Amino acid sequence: CATQGTSGDTGELFF.

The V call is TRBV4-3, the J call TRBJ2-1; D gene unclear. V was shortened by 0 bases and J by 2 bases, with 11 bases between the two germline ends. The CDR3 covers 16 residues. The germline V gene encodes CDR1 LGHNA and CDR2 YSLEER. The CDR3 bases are TGCGCCAGCAGCCAAGATTTCCAGCGAACCTACAATGAGCAGTTCTTC. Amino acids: CASSQDFQRTYNEQFF.

The CDR3 is CASSAGQGTFYEQYF. CDR3 DNA: TGTGCCAGCAGCGCCGGACAGGGGACATTTTACGAGCAGTACTTC. The chain couples TRBV5-4 to TRBJ2-7; 9 bases are shared with TRBD1. The CDR3 sequence is 15 residues long. Trimming took 4 bases from V and 4 from J; bases not matched to a gene: 9. Germline values: CDR1 SGHNT, CDR2 YYREEE (reference sequence).

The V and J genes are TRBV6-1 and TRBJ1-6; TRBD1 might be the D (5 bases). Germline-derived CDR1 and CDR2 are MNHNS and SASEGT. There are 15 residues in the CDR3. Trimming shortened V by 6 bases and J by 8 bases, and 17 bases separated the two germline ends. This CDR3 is CASSDRGSAYSPLHF. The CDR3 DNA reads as TGTGCCAGCAGCGACAGAGGTTCGGCCTATTCACCCCTCCACTTT.

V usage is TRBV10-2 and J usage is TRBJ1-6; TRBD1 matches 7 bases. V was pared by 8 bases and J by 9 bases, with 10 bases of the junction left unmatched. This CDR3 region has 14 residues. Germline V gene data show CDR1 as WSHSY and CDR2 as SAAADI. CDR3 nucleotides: TGCGCCAGCCGCGAGACAGGGACGTTTTCACCCCTCCACTTT. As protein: CASRETGTFSPLHF.

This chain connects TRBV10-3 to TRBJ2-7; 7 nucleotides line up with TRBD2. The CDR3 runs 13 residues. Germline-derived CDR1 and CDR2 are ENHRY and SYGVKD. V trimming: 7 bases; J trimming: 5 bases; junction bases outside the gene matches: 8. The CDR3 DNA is TGTGCCATCATGTCTGGGGCGGGGGACGAGCAGTACTTC. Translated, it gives CAIMSGAGDEQYF.

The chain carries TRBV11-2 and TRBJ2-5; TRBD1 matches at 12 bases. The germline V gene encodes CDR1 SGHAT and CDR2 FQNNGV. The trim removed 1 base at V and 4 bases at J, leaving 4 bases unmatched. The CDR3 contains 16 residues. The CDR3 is CASSLGDRGRGETQYF. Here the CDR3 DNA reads TGTGCCAGCAGCTTAGGGGACAGGGGGCGGGGAGAGACCCAGTACTTC.

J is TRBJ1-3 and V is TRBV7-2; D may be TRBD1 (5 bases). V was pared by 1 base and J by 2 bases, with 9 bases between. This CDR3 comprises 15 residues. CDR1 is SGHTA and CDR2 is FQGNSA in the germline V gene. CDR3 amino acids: CASSLGQRTGNTIYF. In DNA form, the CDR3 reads TGTGCCAGCAGCTTAGGACAGCGAACTGGAAACACCATATATTTT.

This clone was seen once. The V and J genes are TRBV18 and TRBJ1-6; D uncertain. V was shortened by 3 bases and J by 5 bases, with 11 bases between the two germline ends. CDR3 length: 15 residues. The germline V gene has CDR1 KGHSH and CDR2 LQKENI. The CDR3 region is CASSPTGVDNSPLHF. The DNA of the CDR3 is TGTGCCAGCTCACCGACCGGGGTCGATAATTCACCCCTCCACTTT.

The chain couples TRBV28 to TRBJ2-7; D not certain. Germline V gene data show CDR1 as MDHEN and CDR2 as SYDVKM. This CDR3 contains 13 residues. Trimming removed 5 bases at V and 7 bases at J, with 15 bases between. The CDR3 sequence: CASSVGQTREQYF. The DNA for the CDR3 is TGTGCCAGCAGTGTAGGCCAAACGCGGGAGCAGTACTTC.

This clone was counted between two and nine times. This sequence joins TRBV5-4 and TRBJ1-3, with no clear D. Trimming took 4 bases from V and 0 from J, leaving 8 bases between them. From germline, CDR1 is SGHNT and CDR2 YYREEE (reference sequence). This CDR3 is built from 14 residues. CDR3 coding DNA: TGTGCCAGCAGCCAAGACATCTCTGGAAACACCATATATTTT. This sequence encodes CASSQDISGNTIYF.

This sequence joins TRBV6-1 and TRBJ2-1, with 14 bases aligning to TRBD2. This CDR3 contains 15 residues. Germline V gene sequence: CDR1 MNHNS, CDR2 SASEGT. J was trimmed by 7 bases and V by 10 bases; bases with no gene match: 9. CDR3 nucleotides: TGTGCCACCTCTCCGGGACTAGCGGGAGAAAATGAGCAGTTCTTC. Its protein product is CATSPGLAGENEQFF.

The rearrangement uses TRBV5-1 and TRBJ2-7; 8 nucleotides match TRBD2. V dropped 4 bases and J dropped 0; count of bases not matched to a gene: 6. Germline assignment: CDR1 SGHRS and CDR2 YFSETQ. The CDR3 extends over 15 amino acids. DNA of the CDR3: TGCGCCAGCAGCGAAAAGCGGGAGTTCTCCTACGAGCAGTACTTC. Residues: CASSEKREFSYEQYF. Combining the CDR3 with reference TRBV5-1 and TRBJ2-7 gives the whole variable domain KAGVTQTPRYLIKTRGQQVTLSCSPISGHRSVSWYQQTPGQGLQFLFEYFSETQRNKGNFPGRFSGRQFSNSRSEMNVSTLELGDSALYLCASSEKREFSYEQYFGPGTRLTVT.

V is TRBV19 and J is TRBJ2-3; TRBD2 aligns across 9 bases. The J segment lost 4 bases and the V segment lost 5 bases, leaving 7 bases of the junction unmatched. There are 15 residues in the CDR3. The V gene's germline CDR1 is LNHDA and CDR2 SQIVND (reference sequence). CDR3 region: CASSYAGGRPDTQYF. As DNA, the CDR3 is TGTGCCAGTAGTTACGCGGGAGGGCGACCAGATACGCAGTATTTT.

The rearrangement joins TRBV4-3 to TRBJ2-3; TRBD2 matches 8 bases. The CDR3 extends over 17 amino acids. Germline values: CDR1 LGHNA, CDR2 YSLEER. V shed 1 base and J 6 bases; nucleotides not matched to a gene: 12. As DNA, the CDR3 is TGCGCCAGCAGCCAAGCGGCAAGCGGGAGTGTGCGGGATACGCAGTATTTT. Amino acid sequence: CASSQAASGSVRDTQYF.

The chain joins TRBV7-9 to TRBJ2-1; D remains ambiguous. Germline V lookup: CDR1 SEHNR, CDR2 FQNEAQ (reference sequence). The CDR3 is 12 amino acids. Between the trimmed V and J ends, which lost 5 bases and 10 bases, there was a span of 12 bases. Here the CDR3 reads CASSASLSEQFF. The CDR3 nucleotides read TGTGCCAGCAGCGCCAGTCTGTCAGAGCAGTTCTTC.

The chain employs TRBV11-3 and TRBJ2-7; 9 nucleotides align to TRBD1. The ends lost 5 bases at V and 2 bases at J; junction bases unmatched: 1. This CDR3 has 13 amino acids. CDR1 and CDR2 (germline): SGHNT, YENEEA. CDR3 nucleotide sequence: TGTGCCAGCAGCCGACAGGGGGCCTACGAGCAGTACTTC. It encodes CASSRQGAYEQYF.

The chain's CDR3 is CASSLQGRNTEAFF. The DNA for the CDR3 is TGTGCCAGCAGTCTACAGGGCCGGAACACTGAAGCTTTCTTT. The chain has TRBV6-1 and TRBJ1-1, with D tentatively TRBD1 (6 bases). The CDR3 contains 14 residues. The V gene lost 5 bases and the J gene lost 1 base, with 11 bases spanning the gap. Germline CDR1 MNHNS, CDR2 SASEGT.

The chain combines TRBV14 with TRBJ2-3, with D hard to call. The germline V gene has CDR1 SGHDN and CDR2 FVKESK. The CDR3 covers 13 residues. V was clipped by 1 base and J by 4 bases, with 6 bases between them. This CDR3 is CASSQVMSDTQYF. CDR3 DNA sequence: TGTGCCAGCAGCCAAGTTATGTCAGATACGCAGTATTTT.

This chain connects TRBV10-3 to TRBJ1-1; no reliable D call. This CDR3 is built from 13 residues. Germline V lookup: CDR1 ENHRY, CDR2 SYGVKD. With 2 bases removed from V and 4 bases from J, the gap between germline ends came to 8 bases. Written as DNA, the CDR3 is TGTGCCATCAGTGAGGTTCGGGGCACTGAAGCTTTCTTT. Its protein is CAISEVRGTEAFF.